These T cell receptor beta chains were read from a single sample in a study of vaccination and CD4 T cells after COVID-19. No antigen has been assigned to these receptors. MiXCR was run by TCRdb on the PCR reads, yielding one entry per CDR3 protein. The sample records 15,000 to 20,000 distinct CDR3 sequences, around 80% being singletons. The specimen was CD4+ T cells from blood, cultured in vitro, collected after SARS-CoV-2 vaccination. Receptors originate from a human donor who received a COVID-19 vaccine. Both conserved end residues are part of each CDR3.

v_gene	j_gene	CDR3aa
TRBV6-5	TRBJ2-3	CASSYGTTPGDTQYF
TRBV25-1	TRBJ1-1	CASRGNTEAFF
TRBV2	TRBJ2-5	CASRGQGAVETQYF
TRBV7-2	TRBJ2-2	CASSPGTHTGELFF
TRBV5-1	TRBJ2-2	CASRMNTGELFF
TRBV20-1	TRBJ1-2	CSASVSNYGYTF
TRBV19	TRBJ1-5	CASSGRTGGASQPQHF
TRBV27	TRBJ1-2	CASSSSDRDNYGYTF
TRBV4-1	TRBJ2-3	CASSPRPTRTDTDTQYF
TRBV6-2/TRBV6-3	TRBJ1-5	CASRFFSGGTRNQPQHF
TRBV7-8	TRBJ2-7	CASSAGGGFSYEQYF